The subject of this entry is one TCR beta chain. The antigen is not known. This sample was included in a study of siplizumab effects on memory and regulatory T cells. Study observations and caveats: Suppressive function of proliferating Tregs from siplizumab cultures was not confirmed.

This CDR3 region has 14 residues. Germline V gene data show CDR1 as SGHRS and CDR2 as YFSETQ. Deletions cut 0 bases from V and 10 bases from J, with 16 bases between. Repertoires were generated with immunoSEQ multiplex PCR, while TCRdb's copy carries only in-frame clones and drops some. The sample records some 99,000 clones, just over 90% being singletons. V usage is TRBV5-1 and J usage is TRBJ1-1, with D maybe TRBD1 (5 bases). The TCR sequence derives from a human donor in good health. Material: Tregs sorted from blood. The CDR3 protein is CASSLVMRTGGAFF. The CDR3 bases are TGCGCCAGCAGCTTGGTAATGAGGACGGGGGGAGCTTTCTTT.